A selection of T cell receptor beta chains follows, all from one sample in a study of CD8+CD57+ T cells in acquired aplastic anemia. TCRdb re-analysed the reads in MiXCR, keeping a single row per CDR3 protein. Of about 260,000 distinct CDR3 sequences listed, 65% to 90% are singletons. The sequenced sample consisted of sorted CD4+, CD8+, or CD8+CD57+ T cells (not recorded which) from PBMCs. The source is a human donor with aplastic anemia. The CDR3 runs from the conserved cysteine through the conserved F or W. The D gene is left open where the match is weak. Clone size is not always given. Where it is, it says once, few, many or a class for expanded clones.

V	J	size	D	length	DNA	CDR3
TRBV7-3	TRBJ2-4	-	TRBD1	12	TGTGCCAGCGGGGAAGGGGGCACAAATCCGCACTTC	CASGEGGTNPHF
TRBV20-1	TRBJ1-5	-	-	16	TGCAGTGCTAGCGGCCCGATCGTACGGGTTGATCAGCCCCAGCATTTT	CSASGPIVRVDQPQHF
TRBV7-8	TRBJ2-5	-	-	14	TGTGCCAGCGGCATAGGCGGCGGGCCCGATACGCAGTATTTC	CASGIGGGPDTQYF
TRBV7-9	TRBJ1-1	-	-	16	TGTGCCAGCAGCTTGGAGCGGGGGGGAACAAAAGACCCAGCTTTCTTT	CASSLERGGTKDPAFF
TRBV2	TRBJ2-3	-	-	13	TGTAGCACCCTAGCCGGGGGCGCAGATACGCAGTATTTT	CSTLAGGADTQYF
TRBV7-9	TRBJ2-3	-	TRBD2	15	TGTGCCAGCAGCTCTCTAAGAAGCGGGGGGGACGATCAGTATTTT	CASSSLRSGGDDQYF
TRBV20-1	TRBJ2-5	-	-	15	TGCAGTGCTAGCTCCGGGCCCCTACCCCATGAGACCCAGTACTTC	CSASSGPLPHETQYF
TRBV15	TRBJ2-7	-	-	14	TGTGCCAGCAGCGGCCGGGGCCGTCCCTATGAGCAGTACTTC	CASSGRGRPYEQYF
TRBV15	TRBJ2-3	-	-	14	TGTGCCACCAGCGGAGACAGCGACACAGATACGCAGTATTTT	CATSGDSDTDTQYF
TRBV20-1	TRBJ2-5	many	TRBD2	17	TGCAGTGCTAGAGATCGAGGTTCAGCGGGAGAGGCGGAGACCCAGTACTTC	CSARDRGSAGEAETQYF
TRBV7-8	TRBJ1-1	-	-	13	TGTGCCAGCAGCTTAGTACGAAACCCCGAAACTTTCTTT	CASSLVRNPETFF
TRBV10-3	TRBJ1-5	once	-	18	TGTGCCATCAGTGAGTCGATAGGGCCCCTTCGGAGCAATCAGCCCCAGCATTTT	CAISESIGPLRSNQPQHF
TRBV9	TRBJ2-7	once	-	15	-	CASSELSDTQYFECF